This T cell receptor (beta chain) was sequenced in a study of identical twins. TCRdb reanalysed the 5' RACE reads using MiXCR and keeps one entry per CDR3 protein. The table has approximately 680,000 distinct CDR3 sequences, about 7.6% seen once; the top ten hold 1.5% to 2%. The V gene's germline CDR1 is DFQATT and CDR2 SNEGSKA (reference sequence). V lost 6 bases and J lost 5, with 17 bases in between. The CDR3 runs to 14 residues. The same sample was also used in a study of yellow fever vaccine responses in identical twins.

The sequenced material came from PBMCs. The chain combines TRBV20-1 with TRBJ2-1; possibly TRBD1 or TRBD2 for D (6 bases each). This receptor was obtained from a young woman in good health. The CDR3 nucleotides are TGCAGTGCCCCCGATCGGGGGCTACACAATGAGCAGTTCTTC. Amino acids: CSAPDRGLHNEQFF.